The T cell receptor (beta chain) described here comes from a study of early T cells in non-severe SARS-CoV-2 infection. The wider study: Sequencing was performed on bulk RNA from unsorted whole blood, leaving chains unpaired.

This CDR3 has 15 amino acids. The germline gives CDR1 SGHDT, CDR2 YYEEEE. V shed 1 base and J 4 bases; nucleotides not matched to a gene: 4. Unique molecular identifiers were attached to individual cDNA molecules. TCRdb ran MiXCR on the 5' RACE reads and lists one entry per CDR3 protein. Of some 40,000 distinct CDR3 sequences listed, 3.9% were seen once; the top ten hold over 8%. Findings of the study overall: Anti-spike CD8 responses were favored by VDJdb matching, which missed private and CD4 specificities.

Ten or more counts support this clonotype. Its antigen is unidentified. The TCR sequence derives from an adult who was a healthcare worker with PCR-confirmed SARS-CoV-2 infection or an uninfected control (not recorded which). Sequencing was carried out using whole blood. The chain has TRBV5-6 and TRBJ1-4; 7 bases match TRBD1. The CDR3 region has the DNA TGTGCCAGCAGCTTGTTAGGGACAGATAATGAAAAACTGTTTTTT. It codes for CASSLLGTDNEKLFF.